The rows below give T cell receptor beta chains drawn from one sample of a study of multiple sclerosis patients with progressive multifocal leukoencephalopathy. This table comes from immunoSEQ multiplex PCR, and its TCRdb copy is limited to in-frame clones, with some not included. Of 25,000 to 35,000 clones listed, around 93% are singletons. Sequences were obtained from PBMCs. Receptors originate from a man aged 25-45 years with multiple sclerosis. Both conserved end residues are part of each CDR3. The D gene is left open where the match is weak. Clone size is not always given. Where it is, it says once, few, many or a class for expanded clones.

clone size: NA; D gene: TRBD2; V gene: TRBV7-2; J gene: TRBJ2-7; CDR3 DNA: TGTGCCAGCAGCCTCGAAGCGGGAACCTACGAGCAGTACTTC; CDR3 protein: CASSLEAGTYEQYF
clone size: NA; D gene: TRBD1; V gene: TRBV30; J gene: TRBJ2-1; CDR3 DNA: TGTGCCTGGAGTGCTAGGGACAGGTTTTCTTACAATGAGCAGTTCTTC; CDR3 protein: CAWSARDRFSYNEQFF
clone size: NA; D gene: NA; V gene: TRBV5-6; J gene: TRBJ1-1; CDR3 DNA: TGTGCCAGCAGCTTCGAAGGGGTCGAAGCTTTCTTT; CDR3 protein: CASSFEGVEAFF
clone size: NA; D gene: TRBD2; V gene: TRBV7-9; J gene: TRBJ2-3; CDR3 DNA: TGTGCCAGCAGCTCCGTTGGACTAGGGCCCACAGATACGCAGTATTTT; CDR3 protein: CASSSVGLGPTDTQYF
clone size: NA; D gene: NA; V gene: TRBV19; J gene: TRBJ2-2; CDR3 DNA: TGTGCCAGTAGCCCCTATGGGGCCGGGGAGCTGTTTTTT; CDR3 protein: CASSPYGAGELFF
clone size: NA; D gene: NA; V gene: TRBV6-6; J gene: TRBJ2-3; CDR3 DNA: TGTGCCAGCAGTTATTCCCTCGGGTCCACAGATACGCAGTATTTT; CDR3 protein: CASSYSLGSTDTQYF
clone size: NA; D gene: NA; V gene: TRBV2; J gene: TRBJ1-1; CDR3 DNA: TGTGCCAGCACGGGTCTCTCTGAAGCTTTCTTT; CDR3 protein: CASTGLSEAFF
clone size: NA; D gene: NA; V gene: TRBV30; J gene: TRBJ1-2; CDR3 DNA: TGTGCCTGGACTCCGTTGGGGGAATCGCGCGGCTACACCTTC; CDR3 protein: CAWTPLGESRGYTF
clone size: NA; D gene: NA; V gene: TRBV5-5; J gene: TRBJ2-1; CDR3 DNA: TGTGCCAGCAGCTTGGTGGGGAGCTCCTACAATGAGCAGTTCTTC; CDR3 protein: CASSLVGSSYNEQFF
clone size: NA; D gene: TRBD2; V gene: TRBV5-1; J gene: TRBJ2-1; CDR3 DNA: TGCGCCAGCAGCTTCAGCCCGGGACTAGCGGGAACTGGGCAGTTCTTC; CDR3 protein: CASSFSPGLAGTGQFF
clone size: NA; D gene: TRBD1; V gene: TRBV7-9; J gene: TRBJ2-5; CDR3 DNA: TGTGCCAGCAGCCCCCCGACAGGGGGCCGGGAGACCCAGTACTTC; CDR3 protein: CASSPPTGGRETQYF
clone size: few; D gene: NA; V gene: TRBV5-4; J gene: TRBJ1-2; CDR3 DNA: TGTGCCAGCAGCCCGCCCCCGGGGGGGGGCGGCGGCTACACCTTC; CDR3 protein: CASSPPPGGGGGYTF
clone size: NA; D gene: TRBD2; V gene: TRBV19; J gene: TRBJ2-1; CDR3 DNA: TGTGCCAGTACTTTGACTAGCGGGAGCTCCTACAATGAGCAGTTCTTC; CDR3 protein: CASTLTSGSSYNEQFF
clone size: NA; D gene: NA; V gene: TRBV6-5; J gene: TRBJ2-2; CDR3 DNA: TGTGCCAGCAGCCCCCTTGGCTCCGGGGAGCTGTTTTTT; CDR3 protein: CASSPLGSGELFF
clone size: NA; D gene: TRBD2; V gene: TRBV18; J gene: TRBJ2-3; CDR3 DNA: TGTGCCAGCTCACGAGGGACTAGCCTGTTGACAGATACGCAGTATTTT; CDR3 protein: CASSRGTSLLTDTQYF
clone size: NA; D gene: NA; V gene: TRBV4-2; J gene: TRBJ2-7; CDR3 DNA: TGTGCCAGCAGCCAAGAGACTGGACAAGTCTACGAGCAGTACTTC; CDR3 protein: CASSQETGQVYEQYF
clone size: NA; D gene: NA; V gene: TRBV19; J gene: TRBJ2-7; CDR3 DNA: TGTGCCAGTAGTATGTGGTCTGGGAAAGAGCAGTACTTC; CDR3 protein: CASSMWSGKEQYF
clone size: NA; D gene: NA; V gene: TRBV19; J gene: TRBJ1-4; CDR3 DNA: TGTGCCAGTAGTATAGCATGGCTCCGTAATGAAAAACTGTTTTTT; CDR3 protein: CASSIAWLRNEKLFF
clone size: NA; D gene: NA; V gene: TRBV19; J gene: TRBJ1-1; CDR3 DNA: TGTGCCAGTAGTATAGTTGGGCCCAACACTGAAGCTTTCTTT; CDR3 protein: CASSIVGPNTEAFF
clone size: NA; D gene: NA; V gene: TRBV5-6; J gene: TRBJ1-2; CDR3 DNA: TGTGCCAGCAGCTTGCCGGGTTCTAACTATGGCTACACCTTC; CDR3 protein: CASSLPGSNYGYTF
clone size: once; D gene: NA; V gene: TRBV7-9; J gene: TRBJ2-7; CDR3 DNA: TGTGCCAGCAGCTTATCAGGGGCCCTCTCCTACGAGCAGTACTTC; CDR3 protein: CASSLSGALSYEQYF
clone size: once; D gene: NA; V gene: TRBV27; J gene: TRBJ1-6; CDR3 DNA: TGTGCCAGCAGTTATAACCCGGGTGGCAATTCACCCCTCCACTTT; CDR3 protein: CASSYNPGGNSPLHF
clone size: NA; D gene: TRBD1; V gene: TRBV4-3; J gene: TRBJ2-2; CDR3 DNA: TGCGCCAGCAGCCTAGACAGGGGGATGGGGGAGCTGTTTTTT; CDR3 protein: CASSLDRGMGELFF
clone size: NA; D gene: NA; V gene: TRBV7-7; J gene: TRBJ2-3; CDR3 DNA: TGTGCTAGCAGCCCATCGGGTCCAACGGGGCTAGGAGCAGATACGCAGTATTTT; CDR3 protein: CASSPSGPTGLGADTQYF
clone size: NA; D gene: TRBD2; V gene: TRBV9; J gene: TRBJ2-1; CDR3 DNA: TGTGCCAGCAGCGTAGGCGGGAGAGGGGCCAATGAGCAGTTCTTC; CDR3 protein: CASSVGGRGANEQFF
clone size: NA; D gene: NA; V gene: TRBV29-1; J gene: TRBJ2-5; CDR3 DNA: TGCAGCGTTGAAGCCATAGGACAGAAGTACCAAGAGACCCAGTACTTC; CDR3 protein: CSVEAIGQKYQETQYF